The sample holds a few counts of the clone carrying this T cell receptor (beta chain). The antigen is undetermined. The entry originates in a study of CD8 T cells in ankylosing spondylitis. Overall study results and limits: Disease-linked clones displayed a CD8+ phenotype and appeared relatively rarely in peripheral blood. A TCR beta motif made of 7 to 9 highly homologous variants seemed typical of ankylosing spondylitis blood. From matched ankylosing spondylitis synovial fluid, disease-linked clones were reportedly recovered at significantly enriched levels.

Library preparation for TCR beta used quantitative 5'-RACE with molecular barcodes. Each CDR3 protein is one row after TCRdb ran MiXCR on the 5' RACE reads. Among approximately 520,000 distinct CDR3 sequences listed, approximately 5.3% were seen once. V was clipped by 0 bases and J by 4 bases, with 12 bases between them. The CDR3 is 14 residues long. The germline V gene has CDR1 DFQATT and CDR2 SNEGSKA (reference sequence). The clonotype comes from a male donor with ankylosing spondylitis. The sample consisted of blood, either unsorted or a sorted T cell fraction (not recorded which). The chain carries TRBV20-1 and TRBJ2-5; D uncertain. CDR3 bases: TGCAGTGCTAGAGAGGCAGCGTCAGGAGAGACCCAGTACTTC. Amino acids: CSAREAASGETQYF.